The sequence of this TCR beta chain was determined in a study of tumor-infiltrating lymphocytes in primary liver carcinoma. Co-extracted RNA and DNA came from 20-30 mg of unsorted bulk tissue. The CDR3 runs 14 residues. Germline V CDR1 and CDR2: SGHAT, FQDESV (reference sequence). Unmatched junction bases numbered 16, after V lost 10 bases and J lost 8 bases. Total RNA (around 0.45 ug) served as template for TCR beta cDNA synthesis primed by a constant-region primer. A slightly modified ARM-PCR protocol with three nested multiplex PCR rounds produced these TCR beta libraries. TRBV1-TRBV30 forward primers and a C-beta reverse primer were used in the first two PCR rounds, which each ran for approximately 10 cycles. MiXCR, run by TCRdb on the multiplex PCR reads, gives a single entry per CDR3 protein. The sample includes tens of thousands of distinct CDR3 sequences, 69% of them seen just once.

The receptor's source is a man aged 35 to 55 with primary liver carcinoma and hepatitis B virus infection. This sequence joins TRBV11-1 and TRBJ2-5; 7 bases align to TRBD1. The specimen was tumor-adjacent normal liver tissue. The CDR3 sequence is CANSGQVEAETQYF. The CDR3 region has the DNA TGTGCCAACAGTGGACAGGTGGAGGCGGAAACCCAGTACTTC.